A selection of T cell receptor beta chains follows, all from one sample in a study of blood T cell repertoires in COVID-19. Here immunoSEQ multiplex PCR was the method, and the copy in TCRdb shows in-frame clones only, minus some. The table lists 150,000 to 200,000 clones, 88% of them singletons, with roughly 5.6% in the top ten. Input material: peripheral blood. The origin of the receptors is a man aged 40-55 years with active or convalescent COVID-19. Each CDR3 is given with its conserved first and last residue. D genes are given only for firm matches. Expanded clones are given a class, and other clones once, few, many or no size at all.

J gene	clone size	V gene	D gene	CDR3 protein	CDR3 DNA
TRBJ2-2	.	TRBV24-1	.	CATSRDPANTGELFF	TGTGCCACCAGTAGAGATCCGGCGAACACCGGGGAGCTGTTTTTT
TRBJ2-6	.	TRBV29-1	.	CSVDISSGANILTF	TGCAGCGTTGATATAAGCTCTGGGGCCAACATCCTGACTTTC
TRBJ2-7	.	TRBV5-1	TRBD2	CASSWDAGGGIEQYF	TGCGCCAGCAGCTGGGACGCTGGCGGGGGAATCGAGCAGTACTTC
TRBJ1-2	.	TRBV19	.	CASVFSRAEGYTF	TGTGCCAGCGTCTTTTCCAGGGCGGAGGGCTACACCTTC
TRBJ1-1	.	TRBV7-8	.	CASSLTNRQSMNTEAFF	TGTGCCAGCAGCTTGACGAATCGACAGTCTATGAACACTGAAGCTTTCTTT
TRBJ1-3	.	TRBV19	.	CASSEGNTIYF	TGTGCCAGTTCCGAGGGAAACACCATATATTTT
TRBJ2-7	.	TRBV5-1	TRBD2	CASSLGGGGNEQYF	TGCGCCAGCAGCTTGGGTGGGGGAGGGAACGAGCAGTACTTC
TRBJ1-2	.	TRBV5-4	TRBD1	CASSAGTENYGYTF	TGTGCCAGCAGCGCCGGGACAGAGAACTATGGCTACACCTTC
TRBJ1-1	.	TRBV5-6	.	CASSRGSNTEAFF	TGTGCCAGCAGTCGGGGGTCCAACACTGAAGCTTTCTTT
TRBJ1-6	.	TRBV7-9	.	CASSLNMQGRSYNSPLHF	TGTGCCAGCAGCTTAAATATGCAGGGTCGCTCCTATAATTCACCCCTCCACTTT
TRBJ2-3	.	TRBV6-5	TRBD1	CASKRGQGGTDTQYF	TGTGCCAGCAAGAGAGGACAGGGGGGAACAGATACGCAGTATTTT
TRBJ1-5	.	TRBV3-1/TRBV3-2	TRBD1	CASSQDLRTGVNQPQHF	TGTGCCAGCAGCCAAGATCTTCGAACAGGGGTAAATCAGCCCCAGCATTTT
TRBJ2-5	.	TRBV15	.	CATSRDRGQETQYF	TGTGCCACCAGCAGAGATCGAGGCCAAGAGACCCAGTACTTC
TRBJ2-7	.	TRBV7-9	.	CASSFRLQGEQYF	TGTGCCAGCAGCTTCCGCCTACAGGGCGAGCAGTACTTC
TRBJ2-1	.	TRBV28	TRBD1	CASRRGTGTVLNEQFF	TGTGCCAGCAGGCGCGGGACAGGGACGGTTTTGAATGAGCAGTTCTTC
TRBJ1-1	.	TRBV28	.	CASSSNLRGAFF	TGTGCCAGCAGCTCTAACTTAAGAGGGGCTTTCTTT
TRBJ1-1	.	TRBV13	TRBD1	CASRESPRGITEAFF	TGTGCCAGCAGGGAGAGTCCCAGGGGGATCACTGAAGCTTTCTTT
TRBJ1-3	few	TRBV7-2	.	CASSPLREGSIYF	TGTGCCAGCAGCCCCCTAAGAGAGGGTTCCATATATTTT
TRBJ2-5	.	TRBV11-3	.	CASSSDSLGSETQYF	TGTGCCAGCAGCTCCGACAGCCTGGGGTCCGAGACCCAGTACTTC
TRBJ1-1	once	TRBV19	TRBD1	CASSIGTGGNTEAFF	TGTGCCAGTAGTATAGGGACAGGGGGCAACACTGAAGCTTTCTTT
TRBJ2-2	.	TRBV5-1	.	CASSYGQFTGELFF	TGCGCCAGCAGCTACGGACAGTTCACCGGGGAGCTGTTTTTT
TRBJ2-5	.	TRBV6-2/TRBV6-3	.	CASSYGGDRNQETQYF	TGTGCCAGCAGTTACGGCGGAGACAGGAACCAAGAGACCCAGTACTTC
TRBJ1-1	.	TRBV6-5	TRBD1	CASSLGQGHTEAFF	TGTGCCAGCAGCTTGGGACAGGGTCACACTGAAGCTTTCTTT
TRBJ1-1	.	TRBV4-1	TRBD1	CASSQGQGFTEAFF	TGCGCCAGCAGCCAAGGACAGGGGTTCACTGAAGCTTTCTTT
TRBJ2-2	.	TRBV6-5	.	CASSRSVFGELFF	TGTGCCAGCAGTCGTAGCGTTTTCGGGGAGCTGTTTTTT
TRBJ1-6	.	TRBV7-9	TRBD1	CASSLAGQAQLPLHF	TGTGCCAGCAGCTTAGCGGGACAGGCTCAATTACCCCTCCACTTT
TRBJ2-2	.	TRBV24-1	TRBD1	CATSDFRTGGLVTGELFF	TGTGCCACCAGTGATTTTCGGACAGGGGGCCTTGTCACCGGGGAGCTGTTTTTT
TRBJ1-2	.	TRBV30	TRBD1	CAWRIFLQGNGYTF	TGTGCCTGGAGGATTTTCCTACAGGGGAATGGCTACACCTTC
TRBJ2-5	.	TRBV6-2/TRBV6-3	.	CASSGGKETQYF	TGTGCCAGCAGTGGGGGGAAAGAGACCCAGTACTTC
TRBJ2-5	.	TRBV27	.	CASSSRGAVSETQYF	TGTGCCAGCAGTTCCCGGGGGGCCGTTTCGGAGACCCAGTACTTC
TRBJ1-5	.	TRBV18	TRBD1	CASSSTGGNNQPQHF	TGTGCCAGCTCATCTACAGGGGGCAACAATCAGCCCCAGCATTTT
TRBJ2-2	.	TRBV27	.	CASSSTTGELFF	TGTGCCAGCAGTTCTACTACCGGGGAGCTGTTTTTT
TRBJ1-4	.	TRBV21-1	.	CASSKVREGWRFF	TGTGCCAGCAGCAAAGTGCGGGAGGGATGGAGGTTTTTT
TRBJ2-1	.	TRBV6-5	.	CASSPGTNPYNEQFF	TGTGCCAGCAGTCCCGGGACAAACCCTTACAATGAGCAGTTCTTC
TRBJ2-3	.	TRBV28	TRBD2	CASRLPGLANTQYF	TGTGCCAGCAGATTACCGGGACTAGCGAATACGCAGTATTTT
TRBJ2-5	.	TRBV6-5	.	CASTSSGGETQYF	TGTGCCAGCACCAGTAGCGGAGGCGAGACCCAGTACTTC
TRBJ2-3	.	TRBV4-2	.	CASSQGPLDTQYF	TGTGCCAGCAGCCAAGGTCCCCTCGATACGCAGTATTTT
TRBJ1-2	.	TRBV7-9	TRBD1	CASSQTHPRQGVYYGYTF	TGTGCCAGCAGCCAGACCCACCCCCGACAGGGGGTTTACTATGGCTACACCTTC
TRBJ2-2	few	TRBV4-2	.	CASSQELNGRGTGELFF	TGTGCCAGCAGCCAAGAGCTAAACGGCAGGGGCACCGGGGAGCTGTTTTTT
TRBJ1-5	.	TRBV18	TRBD1	CASSPRDRAQGQPQHF	TGTGCCAGCTCTCCCCGGGACAGGGCCCAGGGACAGCCCCAGCATTTT
TRBJ1-2	.	TRBV6-5	TRBD1	CASSANRGGSYGYTF	TGTGCCAGCAGCGCCAACAGGGGAGGAAGCTATGGCTACACCTTC
TRBJ2-1	.	TRBV19	TRBD2	CASRPGLLPLRTYNEQFF	TGTGCCAGTAGACCGGGACTACTCCCTCTGAGGACCTACAATGAGCAGTTCTTC
TRBJ1-5	.	TRBV7-2	.	CASSLDHTSGSFPGQPQHF	TGTGCCAGCAGCCTAGACCACACATCGGGATCGTTCCCTGGTCAGCCCCAGCATTTT
TRBJ2-1	.	TRBV7-8	TRBD2	CASSLALAARSYNEQFF	TGTGCCAGCAGCTTAGCACTAGCGGCCCGCTCCTACAATGAGCAGTTCTTC
TRBJ2-3	.	TRBV28	TRBD2	CASSVAGVDTQYF	TGTGCCAGCAGTGTAGCGGGAGTCGATACGCAGTATTTT
TRBJ1-4	once	TRBV7-2	.	CASSPLSLTKNEKLFF	TGTGCCAGCAGCCCATTGTCGCTGACTAAGAATGAAAAACTGTTTTTT
TRBJ2-1	.	TRBV24-1	.	CATSDFLGLSNEQFF	TGTGCCACCAGTGATTTTTTGGGGCTTAGCAATGAGCAGTTCTTC
TRBJ2-2	.	TRBV5-6	TRBD2	CASSPIAGAGGELFF	TGTGCCAGCAGCCCTATAGCGGGAGCGGGCGGGGAGCTGTTTTTT
TRBJ1-2	.	TRBV9	TRBD1	CASSVPSGQGLWRGYTF	TGTGCCAGCAGCGTACCCTCGGGACAGGGATTATGGAGGGGCTACACCTTC
TRBJ2-7	.	TRBV6-5	TRBD2	CASSYSTGGAFYEQYF	TGTGCCAGCAGTTACTCGACCGGGGGGGCATTCTACGAGCAGTACTTC
TRBJ2-3	few	TRBV27	TRBD1	CASSLSRDSYTDTQYF	TGTGCCAGCAGTTTATCAAGGGACAGTTACACAGATACGCAGTATTTT
TRBJ2-3	.	TRBV29-1	.	CSIGSGLTDTQYF	TGCAGCATCGGTAGTGGTCTCACAGATACGCAGTATTTT
TRBJ1-6	many	TRBV3-1/TRBV3-2	.	CASSPRGQRNNSPLHF	TGTGCCAGCAGCCCCCGCGGACAGCGCAATAATTCACCCCTCCACTTT
TRBJ2-7	.	TRBV27	TRBD2	CASSLLNLAGSYEQYF	TGTGCCAGCAGTTTATTAAACCTAGCGGGCTCCTACGAGCAGTACTTC
TRBJ2-7	once	TRBV6-5	TRBD1	CASRARDRSYEQYF	TGTGCCAGCAGGGCCCGGGACAGGTCTTACGAGCAGTACTTC
TRBJ1-5	.	TRBV28	.	CASRDTGGNSNQPQHF	TGTGCCAGCAGAGACACAGGTGGGAATAGCAATCAGCCCCAGCATTTT
TRBJ1-3	.	TRBV7-9	TRBD1	CASSFSTGGVNTIYF	TGTGCCAGCAGCTTTTCCACAGGGGGCGTAAACACCATATATTTT
TRBJ1-5	.	TRBV18	.	CASSPGSNINQPQHF	TGTGCCAGCTCACCAGGCAGTAACATCAATCAGCCCCAGCATTTT
TRBJ1-2	.	TRBV19	.	CASSTGDAPNYGYTF	TGTGCCAGTAGTACCGGGGATGCACCTAACTATGGCTACACCTTC
TRBJ2-3	.	TRBV7-2	.	CASRLPGDTDTQYF	TGTGCCAGCAGACTTCCGGGTGATACAGATACGCAGTATTTT